This record looks at one T cell receptor (beta chain) sequence and its context. The sample originates from a study of T cell responses to AZD1222 COVID-19 vaccine. TCRdb keeps only in-frame clones here, not all; method: immunoSEQ multiplex PCR. The table shows around 100,000 clones, with just under 90% occurring only once. Germline loops: CDR1 MNHEY, CDR2 SVGAGI. V gave up 6 bases and J gave up 8 bases; unmatched junction bases: 11. This CDR3 contains 14 residues. The chain links TRBV6-5 to TRBJ2-7, with 9 bases fitting TRBD1. Specimen: peripheral blood, collected on day 0 of AZD1222 vaccination. The clonotype comes from an adult in good health. CDR3 sequence (DNA): TGTGCCAGCAGCCTAATGGGACAGGGAGCTCAGCAGTACTTC. Amino acid sequence: CASSLMGQGAQQYF.